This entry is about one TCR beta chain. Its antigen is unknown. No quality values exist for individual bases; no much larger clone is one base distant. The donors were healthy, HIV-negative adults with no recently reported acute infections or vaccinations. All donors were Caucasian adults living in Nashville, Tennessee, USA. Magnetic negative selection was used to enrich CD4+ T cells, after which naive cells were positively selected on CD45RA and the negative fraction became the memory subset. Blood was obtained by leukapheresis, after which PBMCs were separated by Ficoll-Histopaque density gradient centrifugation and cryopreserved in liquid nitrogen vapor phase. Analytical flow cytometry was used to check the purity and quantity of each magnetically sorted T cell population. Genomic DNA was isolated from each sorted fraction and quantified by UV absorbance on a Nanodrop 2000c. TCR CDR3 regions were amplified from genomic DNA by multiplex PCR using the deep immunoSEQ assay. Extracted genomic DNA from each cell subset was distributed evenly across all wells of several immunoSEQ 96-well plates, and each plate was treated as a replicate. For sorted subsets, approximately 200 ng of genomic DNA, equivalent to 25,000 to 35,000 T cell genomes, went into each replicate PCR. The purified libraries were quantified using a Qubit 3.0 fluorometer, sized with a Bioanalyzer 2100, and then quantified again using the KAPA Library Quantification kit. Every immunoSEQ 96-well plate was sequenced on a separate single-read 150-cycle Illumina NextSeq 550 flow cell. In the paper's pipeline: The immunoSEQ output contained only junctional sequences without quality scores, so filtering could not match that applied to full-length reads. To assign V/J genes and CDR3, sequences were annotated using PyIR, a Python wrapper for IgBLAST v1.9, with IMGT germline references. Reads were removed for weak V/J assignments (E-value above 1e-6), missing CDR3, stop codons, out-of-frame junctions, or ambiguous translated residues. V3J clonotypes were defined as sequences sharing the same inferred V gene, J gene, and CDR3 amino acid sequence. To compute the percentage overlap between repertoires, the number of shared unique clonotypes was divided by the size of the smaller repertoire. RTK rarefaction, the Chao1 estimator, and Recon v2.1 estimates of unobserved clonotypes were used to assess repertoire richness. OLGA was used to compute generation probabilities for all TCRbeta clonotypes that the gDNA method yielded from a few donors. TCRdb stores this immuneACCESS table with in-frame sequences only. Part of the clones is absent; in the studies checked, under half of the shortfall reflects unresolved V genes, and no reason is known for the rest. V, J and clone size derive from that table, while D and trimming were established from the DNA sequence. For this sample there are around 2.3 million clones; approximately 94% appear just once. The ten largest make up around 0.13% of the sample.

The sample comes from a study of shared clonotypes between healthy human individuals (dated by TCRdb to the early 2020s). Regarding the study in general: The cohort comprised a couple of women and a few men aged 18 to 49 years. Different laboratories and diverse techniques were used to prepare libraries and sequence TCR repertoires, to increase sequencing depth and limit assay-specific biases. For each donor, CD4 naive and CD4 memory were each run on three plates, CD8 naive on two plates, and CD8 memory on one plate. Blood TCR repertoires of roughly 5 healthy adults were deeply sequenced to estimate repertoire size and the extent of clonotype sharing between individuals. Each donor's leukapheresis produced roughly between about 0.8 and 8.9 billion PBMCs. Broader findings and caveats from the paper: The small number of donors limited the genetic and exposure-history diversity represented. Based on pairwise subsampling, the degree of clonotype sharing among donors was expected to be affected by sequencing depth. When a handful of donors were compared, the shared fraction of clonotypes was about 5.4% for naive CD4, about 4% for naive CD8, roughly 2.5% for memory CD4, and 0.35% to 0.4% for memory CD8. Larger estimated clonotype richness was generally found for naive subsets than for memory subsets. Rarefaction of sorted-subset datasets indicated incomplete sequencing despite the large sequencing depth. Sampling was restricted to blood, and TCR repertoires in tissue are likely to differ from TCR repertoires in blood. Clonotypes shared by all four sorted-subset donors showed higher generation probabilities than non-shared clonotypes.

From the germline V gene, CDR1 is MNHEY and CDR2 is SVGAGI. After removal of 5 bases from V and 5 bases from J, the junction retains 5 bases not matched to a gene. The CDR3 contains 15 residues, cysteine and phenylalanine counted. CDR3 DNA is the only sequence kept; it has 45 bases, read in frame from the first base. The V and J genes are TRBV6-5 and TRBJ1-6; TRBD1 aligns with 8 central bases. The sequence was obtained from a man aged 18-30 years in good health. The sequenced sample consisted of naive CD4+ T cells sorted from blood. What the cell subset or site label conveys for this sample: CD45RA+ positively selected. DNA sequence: TGTGCCAGCAGTGGGGGACAGGTTAATAATTCACCCCTCCACTTT. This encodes CASSGGQVNNSPLHF.